The TCR beta chain described here comes from a study of blood T cell repertoires in COVID-19. The authors' processing: Amplification of reference gene primers provided the estimated nucleated cell counts. Produced via immunoSEQ multiplex PCR; TCRdb's table is partial and in-frame only. V, J and clone size are those of that table, while D and trimming were read from the DNA. The table includes around 250,000 clones, more than 75% detected once. Germline CDR1 is SSHAT and CDR2 is FNYEAQ (reference sequence). The CDR3 extends over 13 amino acids. Remarks on this clone: Germline and junction disagree at one end, which may indicate a read error.

The material sequenced was peripheral blood. The TCR originated in an elderly man with acute or convalescent COVID-19. The chain couples TRBV7-7 to TRBJ1-1; D ambiguous. Here the CDR3 reads CASSLIADTEAFF. The CDR3 nucleotides read TGTGCTAGCAGCTTAATTGCGGACACTGAAGCTTTCTTT.